The text below deals with one T cell receptor beta chain. These data are taken from a study of blood T cell repertoires in COVID-19. The overall study: T cells, B-cell-depleted T cells, or PBMCs supplied cDNA or gDNA.

Some clones are missing from TCRdb's copy, which holds only in-frame ones; the method was immunoSEQ multiplex PCR. The sample includes a few hundred thousand clones, about 89% of them seen just once. With V trimmed by 4 bases and J by 5 bases, 8 bases remained unmatched. The CDR3 is made up of 15 amino acids. Germline V CDR1 and CDR2: SEHNR, FQNEAQ (reference sequence). Each participant's cohort was designated according to participant-reported clinical history. The sequencing sample was made of PBMCs or T cells enriched from blood (not recorded which). The chain employs TRBV7-9 and TRBJ1-2, with 9 bases that match TRBD1. The sequence was collected from a man aged 35-49 years in a cohort exposed to, infected with or recovered from COVID-19 (not recorded which). CDR3 DNA sequence: TGTGCCAGCAGCTCCGGGACAGGGTCGCGGTATGGCTACACCTTC. It is translated as CASSSGTGSRYGYTF.